This T cell receptor (beta chain) emerged from a study of cytomegalovirus exposure and HLA in healthy donors. Overall study results and limits: TCR beta V- and J-gene trimming, according to a later analysis, was linked to a missense DCLRE1C variant. Later on, an analysis showed TCR association rates differing by HLA locus, with DRB1 the most and HLA-C the fewest. Most sequenced TCRs were rare (though some public TCRs occurred in many donors). In a later analysis, specific HLA alleles were associated with over 15,000 TCR beta sequences at a 0.05 false discovery rate.

In its sample, this clone was seen a few times. Its antigen is unidentified. Vbeta (60) and Jbeta (13) primers were used in the PCR. Profiled with immunoSEQ multiplex PCR; TCRdb holds only in-frame clones, not every one. The data hold around 110,000 clones, with 60% to 70% observed a single time. The ends were cut back, 1 base at V and 5 bases at J, with 14 bases in the middle. There are 15 residues in the CDR3. Per the germline V gene, CDR1 is SGHVS and CDR2 is FQNEAQ. This rearrangement joins TRBV7-8 to TRBJ1-1, with a weak D call TRBD1 (5 bases). Sequences were obtained from PBMCs. This TCR was recovered from a woman aged 40 to 50 in good health and CMV-seropositive. The CDR3, as DNA: TGTGCCAGCAGCTTAGTCCCAGCAGGGATGACTGAAGCTTTCTTT. It encodes CASSLVPAGMTEAFF.